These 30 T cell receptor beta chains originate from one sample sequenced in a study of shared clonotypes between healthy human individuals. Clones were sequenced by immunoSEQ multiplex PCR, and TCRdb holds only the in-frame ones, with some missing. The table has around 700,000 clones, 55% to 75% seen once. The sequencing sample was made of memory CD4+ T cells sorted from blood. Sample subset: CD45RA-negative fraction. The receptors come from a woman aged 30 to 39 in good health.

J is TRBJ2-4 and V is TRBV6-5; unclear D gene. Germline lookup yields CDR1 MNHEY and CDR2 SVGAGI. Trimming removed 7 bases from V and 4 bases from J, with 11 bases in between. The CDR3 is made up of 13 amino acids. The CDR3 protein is CASMAPSKNIQYF. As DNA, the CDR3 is TGTGCCAGCATGGCCCCTTCAAAAAACATTCAGTACTTC.

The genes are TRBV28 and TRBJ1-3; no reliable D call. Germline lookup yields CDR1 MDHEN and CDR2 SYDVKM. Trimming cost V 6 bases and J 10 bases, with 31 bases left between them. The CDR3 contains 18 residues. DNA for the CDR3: TGTGCCAGCAGGGGTTTTATCCAGGAGAAGGAGGGTCGTCTTACCATATATTTT. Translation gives CASRGFIQEKEGRLTIYF.

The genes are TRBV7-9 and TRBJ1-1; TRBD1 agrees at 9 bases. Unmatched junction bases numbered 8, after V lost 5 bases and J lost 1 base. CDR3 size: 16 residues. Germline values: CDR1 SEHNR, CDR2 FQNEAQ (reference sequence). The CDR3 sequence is CASSPRQGGRNTEAFF. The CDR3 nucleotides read TGTGCCAGCAGCCCCCGACAGGGGGGTAGGAACACTGAAGCTTTCTTT.

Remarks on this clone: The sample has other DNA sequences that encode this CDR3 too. The CDR3 region has the DNA TGTGCCAGCAGCTTAGGAGGACTAGCGGGAGTGGAGACCCAGTACTTC. This encodes CASSLGGLAGVETQYF. The chain combines TRBV11-2 with TRBJ2-5; 13 bases are shared with TRBD2. The germline CDR1 and CDR2 sequences are SGHAT and FQNNGV. With V trimmed by 1 base and J by 5 bases, 4 bases remained unmatched. The CDR3 contains 16 residues.

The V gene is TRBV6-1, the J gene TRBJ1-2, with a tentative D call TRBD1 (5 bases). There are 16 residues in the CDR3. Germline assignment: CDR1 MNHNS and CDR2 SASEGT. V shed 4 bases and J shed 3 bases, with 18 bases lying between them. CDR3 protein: CASSARAGTTDYGYTF. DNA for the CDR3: TGTGCCAGCAGTGCCCGGGCCGGGACCACGGACTATGGCTACACCTTC.

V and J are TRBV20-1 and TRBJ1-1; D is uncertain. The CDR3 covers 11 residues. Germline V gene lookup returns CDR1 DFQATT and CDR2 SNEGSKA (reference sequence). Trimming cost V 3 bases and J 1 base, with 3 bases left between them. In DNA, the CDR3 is TGCAGTGCTAGCCGGAACACTGAAGCTTTCTTT. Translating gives CSASRNTEAFF.

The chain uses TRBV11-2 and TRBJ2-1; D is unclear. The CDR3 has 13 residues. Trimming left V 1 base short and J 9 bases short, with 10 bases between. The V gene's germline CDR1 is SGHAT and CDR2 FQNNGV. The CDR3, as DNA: TGTGCCAGCAGCTTAGCCGCGGTCGTTGAGCAGTTCTTC. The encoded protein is CASSLAAVVEQFF.

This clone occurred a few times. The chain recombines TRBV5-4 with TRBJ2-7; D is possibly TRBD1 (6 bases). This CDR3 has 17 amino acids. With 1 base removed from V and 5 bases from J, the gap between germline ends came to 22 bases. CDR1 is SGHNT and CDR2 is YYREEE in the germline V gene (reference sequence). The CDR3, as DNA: TGTGCCAGCAGCTTGACGGTATCCAGGGGATTATGGAACGAGCAGTACTTC. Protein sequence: CASSLTVSRGLWNEQYF.

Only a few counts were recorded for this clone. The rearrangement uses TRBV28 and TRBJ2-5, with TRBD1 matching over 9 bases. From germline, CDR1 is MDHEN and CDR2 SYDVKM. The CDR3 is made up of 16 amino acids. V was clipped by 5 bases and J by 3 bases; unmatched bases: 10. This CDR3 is CASSLNPGTGKETQYF. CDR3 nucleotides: TGTGCCAGCAGTCTCAACCCCGGGACAGGGAAAGAGACCCAGTACTTC. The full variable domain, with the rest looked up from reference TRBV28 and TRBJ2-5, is DVKVTQSSRYLVKRTGEKVFLECVQDMDHENMFWYRQDPGLGLRLIYFSYDVKMKEKGDIPEGYSVSREKKERFSLILESASTNQTSMYLCASSLNPGTGKETQYFGPGTRLLVL.

CDR3 sequence: CASKRGSGTQYF. The CDR3 coding sequence is TGTGCCAGCAAAAGGGGATCGGGGACCCAGTACTTC. This sequence joins TRBV25-1 and TRBJ2-5; maybe TRBD1 (5 bases). The ends were cut back, 7 bases at V and 7 bases at J, with 13 bases in the middle. CDR3 length equals 12 residues. Germline V gene sequence: CDR1 MGHDK, CDR2 SYGVNS. Full variable domain (missing parts from reference TRBV25-1 and TRBJ2-5): EADIYQTPRYLVIGTGKKITLECSQTMGHDKMYWYQQDPGMELHLIHYSYGVNSTEKGDLSSESTVSRIRTEHFPLTLESARPSHTSQYLCASKRGSGTQYFGPGTRLLVL.

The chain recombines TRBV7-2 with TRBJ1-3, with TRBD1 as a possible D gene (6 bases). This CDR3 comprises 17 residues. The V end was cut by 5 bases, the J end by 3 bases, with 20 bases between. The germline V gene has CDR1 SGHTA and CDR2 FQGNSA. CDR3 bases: TGTGCCAGCAGCCCCCGGAGTGTTGGGGGACATGGAAACACCATATATTTT. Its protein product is CASSPRSVGGHGNTIYF.

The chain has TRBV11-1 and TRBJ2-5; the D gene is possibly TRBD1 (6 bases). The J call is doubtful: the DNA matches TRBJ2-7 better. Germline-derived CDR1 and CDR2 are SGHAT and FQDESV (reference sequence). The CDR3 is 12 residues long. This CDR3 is CASSLTGDEQYF. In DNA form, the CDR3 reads TGTGCCAGCAGCCTGACAGGTGACGAGCAGTACTTC.

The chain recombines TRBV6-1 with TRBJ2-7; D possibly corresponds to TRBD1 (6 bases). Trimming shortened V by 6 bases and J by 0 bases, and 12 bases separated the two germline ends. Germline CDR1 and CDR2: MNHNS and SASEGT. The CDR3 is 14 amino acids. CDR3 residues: CASRGARVSYEQYF. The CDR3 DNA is TGTGCCAGCAGGGGGGCGCGGGTCTCCTACGAGCAGTACTTC.

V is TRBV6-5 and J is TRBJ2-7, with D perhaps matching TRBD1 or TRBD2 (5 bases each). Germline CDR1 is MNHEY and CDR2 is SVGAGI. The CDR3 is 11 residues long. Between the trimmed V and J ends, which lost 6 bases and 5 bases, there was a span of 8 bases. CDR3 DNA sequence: TGTGCCAGCAGGAGGGGCGACGAGCAGTACTTC. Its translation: CASRRGDEQYF.

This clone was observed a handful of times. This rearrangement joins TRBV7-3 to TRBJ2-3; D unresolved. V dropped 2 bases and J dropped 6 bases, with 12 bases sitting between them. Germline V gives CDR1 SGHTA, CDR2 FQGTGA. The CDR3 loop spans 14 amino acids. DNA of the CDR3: TGTGCCAGCAGCTTACGAGCGTCGGCGGATACGCAGTATTTT. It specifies CASSLRASADTQYF.

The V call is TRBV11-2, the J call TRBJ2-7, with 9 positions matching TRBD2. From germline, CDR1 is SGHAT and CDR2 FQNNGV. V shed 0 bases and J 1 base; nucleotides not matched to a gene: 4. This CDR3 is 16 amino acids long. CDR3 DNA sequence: TGTGCCAGCAGCTTAGAGGGCGGGAGGGGTTCCTACGAGCAGTACTTC. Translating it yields CASSLEGGRGSYEQYF. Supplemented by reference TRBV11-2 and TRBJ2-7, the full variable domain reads EAGVAQSPRYKIIEKRQSVAFWCNPISGHATLYWYQQILGQGPKLLIQFQNNGVVDDSQLPKDRFSAERLKGVDSTLKIQPAKLEDSAVYLCASSLEGGRGSYEQYFGPGTRLTVT.

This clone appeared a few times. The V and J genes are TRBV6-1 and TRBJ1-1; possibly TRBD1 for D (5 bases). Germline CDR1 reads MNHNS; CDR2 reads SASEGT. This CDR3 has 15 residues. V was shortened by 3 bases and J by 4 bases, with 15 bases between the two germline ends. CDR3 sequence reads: CASSDRSAGSTEAFF. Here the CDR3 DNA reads TGTGCCAGCAGTGACAGGAGTGCAGGGAGCACTGAAGCTTTCTTT.

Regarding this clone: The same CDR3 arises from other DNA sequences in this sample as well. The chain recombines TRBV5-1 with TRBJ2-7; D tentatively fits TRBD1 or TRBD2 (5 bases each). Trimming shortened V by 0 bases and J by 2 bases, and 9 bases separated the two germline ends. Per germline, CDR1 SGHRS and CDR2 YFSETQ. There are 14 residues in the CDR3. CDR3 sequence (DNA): TGCGCCAGCAGCTTGGCCGGGACGACCTACGAGCAGTACTTC. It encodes CASSLAGTTYEQYF. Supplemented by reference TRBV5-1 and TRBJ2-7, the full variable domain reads KAGVTQTPRYLIKTRGQQVTLSCSPISGHRSVSWYQQTPGQGLQFLFEYFSETQRNKGNFPGRFSGRQFSNSRSEMNVSTLELGDSALYLCASSLAGTTYEQYFGPGTRLTVT.

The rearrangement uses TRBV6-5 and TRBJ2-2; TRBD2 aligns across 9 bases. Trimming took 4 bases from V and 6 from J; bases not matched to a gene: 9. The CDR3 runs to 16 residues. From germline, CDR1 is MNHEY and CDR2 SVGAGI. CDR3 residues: CASSLGGRGVAGELFF. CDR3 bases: TGTGCCAGCAGTTTAGGCGGGAGGGGGGTAGCCGGGGAGCTGTTTTTT.

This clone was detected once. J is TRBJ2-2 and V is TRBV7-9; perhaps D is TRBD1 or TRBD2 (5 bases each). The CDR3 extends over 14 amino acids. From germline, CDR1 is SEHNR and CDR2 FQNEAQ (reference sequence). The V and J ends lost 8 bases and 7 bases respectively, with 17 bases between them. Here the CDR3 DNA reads TGTGCCAGCCCAGACGCGGTGGGGGTCGGGGAGCTGTTTTTT. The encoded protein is CASPDAVGVGELFF.

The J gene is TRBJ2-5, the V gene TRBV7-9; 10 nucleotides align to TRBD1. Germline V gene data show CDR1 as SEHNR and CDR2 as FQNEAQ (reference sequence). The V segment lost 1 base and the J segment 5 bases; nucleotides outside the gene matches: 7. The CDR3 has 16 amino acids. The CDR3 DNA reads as TGTGCCAGCAGCTTAGGCGGACAGGGGGTCCCCGAGACCCAGTACTTC. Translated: CASSLGGQGVPETQYF.

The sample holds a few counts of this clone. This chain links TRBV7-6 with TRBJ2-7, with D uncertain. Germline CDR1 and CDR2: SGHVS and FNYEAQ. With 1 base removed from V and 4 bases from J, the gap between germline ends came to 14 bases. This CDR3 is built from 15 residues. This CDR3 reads CASSLDPGAGYEQYF. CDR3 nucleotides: TGTGCCAGCAGCTTAGACCCAGGCGCAGGATACGAGCAGTACTTC.

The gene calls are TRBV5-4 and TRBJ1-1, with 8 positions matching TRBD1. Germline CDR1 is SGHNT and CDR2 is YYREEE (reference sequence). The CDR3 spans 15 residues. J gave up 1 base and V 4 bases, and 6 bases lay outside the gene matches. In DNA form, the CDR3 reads TGTGCCAGCAGCCGAGCACAGGGGGGGAACACTGAAGCTTTCTTT. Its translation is CASSRAQGGNTEAFF.

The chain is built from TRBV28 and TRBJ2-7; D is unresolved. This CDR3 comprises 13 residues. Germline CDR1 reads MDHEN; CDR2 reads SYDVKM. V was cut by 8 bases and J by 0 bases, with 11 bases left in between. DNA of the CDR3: TGTGCCAGCGGGAAGGTCTTCTCCTACGAGCAGTACTTC. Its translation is CASGKVFSYEQYF.

CDR3 DNA: TGTGCCAGCAGCTTTCCCACCGGGACAGGGGGCCTGAACACTGAAGCTTTCTTT. Residues: CASSFPTGTGGLNTEAFF. The gene calls are TRBV5-4 and TRBJ1-1, with TRBD1 identical over 12 bases. V trimming: 2 bases; J trimming: 0 bases; junction bases outside the gene matches: 8. This CDR3 comprises 18 residues. Germline V gene lookup returns CDR1 SGHNT and CDR2 YYREEE (reference sequence).

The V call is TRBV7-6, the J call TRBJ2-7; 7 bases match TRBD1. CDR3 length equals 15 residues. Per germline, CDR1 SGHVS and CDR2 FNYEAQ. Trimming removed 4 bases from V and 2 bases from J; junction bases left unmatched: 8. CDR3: CASSSRYQGAYEQYF. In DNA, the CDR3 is TGTGCCAGCAGCTCCCGATATCAGGGGGCCTACGAGCAGTACTTC.

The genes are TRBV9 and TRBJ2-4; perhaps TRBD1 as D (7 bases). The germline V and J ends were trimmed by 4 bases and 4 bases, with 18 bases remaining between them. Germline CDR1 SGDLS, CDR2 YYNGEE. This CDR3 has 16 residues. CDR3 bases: TGTGCCAGCAGCTCCCTGGGACTGGGACAGAAAAACATTCAGTACTTC. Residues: CASSSLGLGQKNIQYF.

The CDR3 sequence is CASSIGEGTGGNQPQHF. The CDR3 region has the DNA TGTGCCAGTAGTATAGGAGAGGGGACAGGTGGGAATCAGCCCCAGCATTTT. The rearrangement links TRBV19 to TRBJ1-5, with 8 bases fitting TRBD1. The CDR3 extends over 17 amino acids. Looked up from germline, CDR1 is LNHDA and CDR2 is SQIVND (reference sequence). V dropped 1 base and J dropped 4; count of bases not matched to a gene: 9.

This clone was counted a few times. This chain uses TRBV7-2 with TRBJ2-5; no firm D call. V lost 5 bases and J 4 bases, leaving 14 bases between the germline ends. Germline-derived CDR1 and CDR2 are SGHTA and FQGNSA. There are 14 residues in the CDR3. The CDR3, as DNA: TGTGCCAGCAGCCGTGGACCGCCCCGAGAGACCCAGTACTTC. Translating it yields CASSRGPPRETQYF.

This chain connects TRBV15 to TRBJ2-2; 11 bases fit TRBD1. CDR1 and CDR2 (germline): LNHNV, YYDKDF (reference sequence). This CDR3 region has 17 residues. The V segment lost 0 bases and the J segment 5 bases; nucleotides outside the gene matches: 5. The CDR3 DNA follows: TGTGCCACCAGCAGAGACTACGGGACAGGGGGGACCGGGGAGCTGTTTTTT. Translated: CATSRDYGTGGTGELFF.